This TCR beta chain was profiled in a study of tumor and adjacent non-tumor tissue in lung cancer. TCRbeta libraries were built with three rounds of nested PCR, modified from ARM-PCR. Using its own MiXCR run on the multiplex PCR reads, TCRdb lists one record per CDR3 protein. The sample yields 65,000 to 90,000 distinct CDR3 sequences, around 65% seen once. No cell sorting was done before RNA was extracted from the tissue. This CDR3 comprises 15 residues. The V gene's germline CDR1 is SQVTM and CDR2 ANQGSEA. The J gene is TRBJ2-3, the V gene TRBV29-1; D is unresolved. The J call is in doubt because the DNA end fits TRBJ1-5 better. Sequenced sample: lung tumor tissue. This TCR was recovered from a woman in her sixties or seventies with non-small cell lung cancer. CDR3: CSGHLAGRRTDMQHF. The CDR3 region has the DNA TGCAGCGGCCATCTAGCAGGACGAAGAACAGATATGCAGCATTTT.